The present T cell receptor (beta chain) was sequenced within a study of Graves' ophthalmopathy and Graves' hyperthyroidism (dated by TCRdb to the late 2010s). In terms of the full investigation: Hyperthyroidism was defined as stable when no progression to ophthalmopathy occurred within 18 months of follow-up. The study used TCR beta repertoire signatures to distinguish Graves' ophthalmopathy from Graves' hyperthyroidism and to predict progression to ophthalmopathy. In total, around 130 blood samples were TCR-sequenced: 43 ophthalmopathy, some 75 hyperthyroidism and roughly 17 hyperthyroidism-to-ophthalmopathy patients. A discovery set of more than 90 patients (around 40 ophthalmopathy, 55 to 65 stable hyperthyroidism) was enrolled to explore V-J signatures distinguishing ophthalmopathy from hyperthyroidism. For independent validation, a separate cohort was made up of about 18 hyperthyroidism patients plus 17 patients who later progressed from hyperthyroidism to ophthalmopathy. In several hyperthyroidism patients, the T-cell repertoires found in thyroid tissue were compared with those found in blood. Once sampling was done, hyperthyroidism patients were given methimazole at a starting dose of 30 mg daily, while ophthalmopathy patients were given high-dose intravenous methylprednisolone. Beyond this particular receptor, the publication reports: In validation, the model predicted ophthalmopathy progression with about 64% sensitivity and approximately 72% specificity; some twelve predicted patients were CT-confirmed with GO in a median of approximately six months. No statistical method was used to set the sample size in advance, and the investigators knew which group each participant was assigned to. In cross-validation, the 13-signature model distinguished ophthalmopathy from stable hyperthyroidism with 87.88% sensitivity and 81.08% specificity, while in the test set the corresponding values were about 79% and 69%. Most of the expanded thyroid clonotypes with a frequency above 0.001 were also detected in blood, and it was suggested that the thyroid immune response may be reflected by blood repertoires.

Hyperthyroidism patients were newly diagnosed, were aged 18 to 65 years, and had a disease duration under 2 months. Patients with other autoimmune diseases, uncontrolled infections, pregnancy or lactation were excluded from the study. Clinical symptoms, serum thyroxine, TRAb, thyroid ultrasound and orbital computed tomography were used for diagnosis. Total RNA was extracted using Trizol reagent, and RNA quality was checked on an Agilent 2100 Bioanalyzer. TCR beta CDR3 regions were amplified from RNA transcripts for repertoire sequencing. A first-round RT-PCR used HTBI primers with the Qiagen OneStep RT-PCR kit, followed by a second-round multiplex PCR, size selection and purification. Sequencing of the libraries was carried out on an Illumina HiSeq2000 in paired-end mode with 100 bp reads. The authors' pipeline ran thus. SOAPnuke was used for read processing, and reads with adapters, uncalled bases, a mean Phred below 15, or no exact constant-primer or identifier match were discarded. High-quality paired reads were merged with COPE v1.2.5. Each unique nucleotide sequence was treated as a clonotype, and MiTCR v1.1 was used to align the clonotypes to the IMGT TRB V, D and J references. Only V-J combinations with frequency above 0.0001 were analysed, covering around 99% of repertoires. For each V-J combination, a TCR clonal expansion and chaos score was defined as the ratio of F50 clonal expansion to chaos observed in the TCRdist matrix. Welch's t-statistics and random forest were used to reduce features to approximately 13 V-J combinations, which were fed into a naive Bayes classifier. Thyroid-blood repertoire similarity was quantified with the Morisita-Horn index. The public reads were reanalyzed by TCRdb: fastp trimming at Q25, MiXCR alignment, in-frame beta chains only. Here each entry gathers all rows of one CDR3 protein and keeps the most common genes and DNA. Clone size and V and J calls follow TCRdb, not the original study. This sample holds about 590,000 distinct CDR3 sequences; under 40% were observed only once. About 4% of the sample rests with the top ten.

This clonotype showed up many times. Its antigen specificity is not known. Base-call qualities are not available, and no considerably larger clone is one nucleotide away. Trimming leaves V shorter by 0 bases and J shorter by 5 bases, with the junction holding 7 bases beyond the gene matches. The cysteine opens and the phenylalanine closes a CDR3 of 16 amino acids. Here the CDR3 DNA is all that survives: 48 bases in frame from base 1. CDR1 and CDR2, looked up from the germline V gene (reference sequence), are DFQATT and SNEGSKA. Sequencing was carried out using peripheral blood or thyroid tissue (not recorded which). The rearrangement joined TRBV20-1 to TRBJ2-5, with TRBD2 identical over 12 junction bases. The receptor comes from an adult man with Graves' hyperthyroidism. In nucleotides, the sequence is TGCAGTGCTAGAGATCGCCTAGCGGGGGGGCGTGAGACCCAGTACTTC. This translates into CSARDRLAGGRETQYF.